The rows below give T cell receptor beta chains drawn from one sample of a study of cytomegalovirus exposure and HLA in healthy donors. The table came from immunoSEQ multiplex PCR; TCRdb's copy has only in-frame clones and leaves some out. Among approximately 110,000 clones, about 76% were seen once, and the ten largest hold roughly 2.2%. The material sequenced was PBMCs. These receptors all come from a woman aged 30 to 39 in good health and CMV-seronegative. Both conserved end residues are part of each CDR3. A D gene is named only where the DNA matches it firmly. Clone size is stated in some rows and not others, as once, few, many or a class when expanded.

- TRBJ2-1 16 TRBD1 TRBV6-5 TGTGCCAGCAGTTATTCAGACAGGGGTCCCTACAATGAGCAGTTCTTC CASSYSDRGPYNEQFF
- TRBJ2-5 14 - TRBV27 TGTGCCAGCAGTTTGTTCGGGGTCGGGGAGACCCAGTACTTC CASSLFGVGETQYF
- TRBJ2-1 16 TRBD2 TRBV7-9 TGTGCCAGCAGCCCCCGCAGTCTAGCGGGTTACAATGAGCAGTTCTTC CASSPRSLAGYNEQFF
few TRBJ2-4 15 - TRBV4-3 TGCGCCAGCAGGGCCCCCCGTCGGGTGCGAAACATTCAGTACTTC CASRAPRRVRNIQYF
- TRBJ2-1 15 - TRBV7-9 TGTGCCAGCAGCTTAGCGCTAACAGCCAACAATGAGCAGTTCTTC CASSLALTANNEQFF
- TRBJ1-3 17 - TRBV18 TGTGCCAGCTCACCACCAATCGCTCATCAGCGGGGTTACACCATATATTTT CASSPPIAHQRGYTIYF
- TRBJ1-6 15 - TRBV7-9 TGTGCCAGCAGCCCCTGGGGCCACGATAATTCACCCCTCCACTTT CASSPWGHDNSPLHF
- TRBJ1-3 16 - TRBV2 TGTGCCAGCATTCCCGGACAGATTATCTCTGGAAACACCATATATTTT CASIPGQIISGNTIYF
- TRBJ1-2 15 TRBD1 TRBV6-5 TGTGCCAGCAGAAAAGGACAGGGACATAACTATGGCTACACCTTC CASRKGQGHNYGYTF
- TRBJ1-4 14 - TRBV28 TGTGCCAGCAGACCCGGGGGAGCGAATGAAAAACTGTTTTTT CASRPGGANEKLFF
- TRBJ1-2 14 - TRBV9 TGTGCCAGCAGCGTAGGGACAGCCGGGGCTGGCTACACCTTC CASSVGTAGAGYTF
- TRBJ2-3 15 TRBD2 TRBV5-6 TGTGCCGGCAGCTTGGGTAGCGGGAGCCCAGATACGCAGTATTTT CAGSLGSGSPDTQYF
- TRBJ2-5 14 TRBD1 TRBV29-1 TGCAGCGTTGAAGAGGGACAGGGGGTGGGAGAGCAGTACTTC CSVEEGQGVGEQYF
- TRBJ1-2 15 - TRBV9 TGTGCCAGCAGCCTCAGGACAGCAGCTAACTATGGCTACACCTTC CASSLRTAANYGYTF
- TRBJ2-3 16 TRBD2 TRBV7-2 TGTGCCAGCAGCTTAGTGGGACTAGCGGGAGGGGATACGCAGTATTTT CASSLVGLAGGDTQYF
once TRBJ1-3 11 - TRBV10-3 TGTGCCACCTTGGCCGGAAACACCATATATTTT CATLAGNTIYF
- TRBJ1-2 15 TRBD1 TRBV19 TGTGCCAGTAGAACTCGACAGGGGAGTGTCGGGGGCTACACCTTC CASRTRQGSVGGYTF
once TRBJ2-3 14 - TRBV28 TGTGCCAGCAGCTCTCGGACTATTGTCGGTACGCAGTATTTT CASSSRTIVGTQYF
- TRBJ2-4 17 TRBD2 TRBV11-2 TGTGCCAGCAGCTTAGTAGGCGGGACTAGCGGGAGGGCCGGACCCACTTTC CASSLVGGTSGRAGPTF
- TRBJ1-3 15 - TRBV5-4 TGTGCCAGCAGCTTGGGTTGGCAGAATGGAAACACCATATATTTT CASSLGWQNGNTIYF
few TRBJ2-7 14 TRBD2 TRBV5-4 TGTGCCAGCAGCTCGGGGGGTGACAGCTACGAGCAGTACTTC CASSSGGDSYEQYF
many TRBJ2-3 16 TRBD2 TRBV5-4 TGTGCCAGCAGCCTTACTAGCGGGGCAGGAACAGATACGCAGTATTTT CASSLTSGAGTDTQYF